This TCR beta chain was obtained from a study of breast tumors, draining lymph nodes, adjacent tissues. Samples came from axillary lymph nodes draining the breast cancer. TCRdb recomputed calls from the multiplex PCR reads with MiXCR, one row per CDR3 protein. This table holds around 230,000 distinct CDR3 sequences, 32% found once. At least ten counts were recorded for this clonotype. After removal of 2 bases from V and 5 bases from J, the junction contained 9 bases not matched to a gene. This CDR3 contains 16 residues. The germline V gene has CDR1 SGHAT and CDR2 FQNNGV. The V call is TRBV11-2, the J call TRBJ2-3; TRBD2 aligns across 8 bases. Sequenced input: axillary lymph node tissue. The TCR was taken from a female donor with breast cancer. Some clones in this sample may be carry-over from other donors' samples. CDR3 DNA: TGTGCCAGCAGCTTATCCCGGGGGGGCCAGGGAGATACGCAGTATTTT. Translating it yields CASSLSRGGQGDTQYF.